Sequencing of this T cell receptor beta chain was carried out in a study of T-cell memory formation after mild COVID-19. The wider study: Clusters were largely donor specific. Overall study findings and caveats: There were some responding clones in pre-infection memory, which suggested that cross-reactive memory had joined.

V dropped 2 bases and J dropped 4 bases, with 6 bases sitting between them. CDR3 length equals 13 residues. The V gene's germline CDR1 is MNHEY and CDR2 SVGAGI. This clonotype was counted between two and nine times. The antigen remains unidentified. TCRdb processed the 5' RACE reads anew with MiXCR; each CDR3 protein has one entry. The sample carries about 390,000 distinct CDR3 sequences, about a sixth recorded once. The clonotype was recovered from a man between 18 and 35 years old who had mild COVID-19 (a few samples of this study predate the infection). Cell type and time point are not known. The V call is TRBV6-5, the J call TRBJ2-1; D unresolved. Specimen: PBMCs or a T cell subset sorted from them (not recorded which). The CDR3 region is CASSYASYNEQFF. The CDR3 DNA follows: TGTGCCAGCAGTTACGCCAGTTACAATGAGCAGTTCTTC.